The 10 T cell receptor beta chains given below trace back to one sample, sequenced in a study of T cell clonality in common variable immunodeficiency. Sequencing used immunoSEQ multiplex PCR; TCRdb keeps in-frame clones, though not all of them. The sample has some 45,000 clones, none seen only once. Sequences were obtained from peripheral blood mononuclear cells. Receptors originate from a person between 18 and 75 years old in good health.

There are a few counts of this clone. The sequenced part of the CDR3 DNA is TGTGCCAGCAGCGCCTGGACAGGGGGGAACACTGAA. Its translation: CASSAWTGGNTE. In full, the CDR3 reads CASSAWTGGNTEAFF. The rearrangement links TRBV7-2 to TRBJ1-1; 10 bases match TRBD1. The read falls 3 residues short of the CDR3 end, and the missing part is taken from the germline J gene. The germline CDR1 and CDR2 sequences are SGHTA and FQGNSA. The CDR3 loop spans 15 amino acids. J was trimmed by 1 base and V by 5 bases; bases with no gene match: 4.

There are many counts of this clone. The CDR3 here is CASSVGQGASGEKLFF. The sequenced CDR3 bases are TGCGCCAGCAGCGTGGGACAGGGGGCCTCGGGTGAAAAA. The chain employs TRBV5-1 and TRBJ1-4; 12 positions match TRBD1. The read terminates 3 residues before the CDR3 end, so the remaining end is supplied by the germline J gene. Trimming at V came to 4 bases and at J to 7 bases, leaving 8 bases not matched to a gene. This CDR3 has 16 residues. The V gene's germline CDR1 is SGHRS and CDR2 YFSETQ.

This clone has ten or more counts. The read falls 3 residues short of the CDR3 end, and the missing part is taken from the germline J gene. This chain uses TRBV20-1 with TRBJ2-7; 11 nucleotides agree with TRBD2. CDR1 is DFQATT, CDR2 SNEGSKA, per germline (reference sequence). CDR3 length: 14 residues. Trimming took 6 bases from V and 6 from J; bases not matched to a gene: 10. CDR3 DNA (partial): TGCAGTGCCCCGCCTAGCGGGAGGCTAGGCGAG. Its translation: CSAPPSGRLGE. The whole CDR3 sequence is CSAPPSGRLGEQYF.

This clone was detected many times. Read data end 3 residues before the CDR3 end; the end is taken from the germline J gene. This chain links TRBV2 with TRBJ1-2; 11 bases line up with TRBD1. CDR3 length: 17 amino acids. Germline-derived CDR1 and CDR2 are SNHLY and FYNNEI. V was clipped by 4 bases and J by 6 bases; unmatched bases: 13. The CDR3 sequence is CASSGGQGAISGHGYTF. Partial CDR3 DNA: TGTGCCAGCAGTGGCGGACAGGGGGCGATAAGTGGTCATGGC.

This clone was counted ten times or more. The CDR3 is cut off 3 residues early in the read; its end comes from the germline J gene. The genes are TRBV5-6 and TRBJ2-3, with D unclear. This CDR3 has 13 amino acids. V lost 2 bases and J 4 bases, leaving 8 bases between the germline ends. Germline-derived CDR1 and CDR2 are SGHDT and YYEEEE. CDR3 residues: CASSFRTADTQYF. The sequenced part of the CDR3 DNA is TGTGCCAGCAGCTTTAGAACTGCAGATACG.

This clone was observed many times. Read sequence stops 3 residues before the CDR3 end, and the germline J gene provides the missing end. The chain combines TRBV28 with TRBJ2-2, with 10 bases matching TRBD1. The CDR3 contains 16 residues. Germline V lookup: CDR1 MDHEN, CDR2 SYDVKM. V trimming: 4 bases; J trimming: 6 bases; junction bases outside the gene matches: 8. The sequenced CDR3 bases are TGTGCCAGCAGTTCGGTGGGACAGGGGAAGGCCGGGGAG. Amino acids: CASSSVGQGKAGE. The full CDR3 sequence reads CASSSVGQGKAGELFF.

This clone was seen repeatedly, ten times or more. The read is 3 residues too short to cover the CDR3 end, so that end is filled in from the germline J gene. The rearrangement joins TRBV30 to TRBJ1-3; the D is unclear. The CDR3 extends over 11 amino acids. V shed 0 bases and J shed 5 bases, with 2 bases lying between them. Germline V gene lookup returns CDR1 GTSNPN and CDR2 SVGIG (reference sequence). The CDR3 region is CAWSVRNTIYF. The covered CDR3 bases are TGTGCCTGGAGTGTTAGAAACACC.

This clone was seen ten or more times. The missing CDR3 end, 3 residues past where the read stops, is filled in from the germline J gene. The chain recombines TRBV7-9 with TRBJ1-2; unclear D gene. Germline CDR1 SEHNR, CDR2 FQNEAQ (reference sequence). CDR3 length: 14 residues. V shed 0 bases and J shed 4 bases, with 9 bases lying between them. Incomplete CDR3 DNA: TGTGCCAGCAGCTTAGCCCAGGTGGCCTATGGC. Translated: CASSLAQVAYG. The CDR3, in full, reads CASSLAQVAYGYTF.

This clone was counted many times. The part of the CDR3 DNA that was read is TGTGCCAGCAGCACGCGTCGTGGACTAGCGGGGCCGAGCTCCTACAATGAG. This sequence encodes CASSTRRGLAGPSSYNE. The full CDR3 sequence reads CASSTRRGLAGPSSYNEQFF. The V gene is TRBV13, the J gene TRBJ2-1, with 12 bases fitting TRBD2. The read ends 3 residues before the CDR3 terminus; that terminus is restored from the germline J gene. The germline gives CDR1 PRHDT, CDR2 FYEKMQ (reference sequence). V lost 5 bases and J lost 0; bases outside the gene matches: 14. CDR3 length equals 20 residues. The full variable domain, in which reference TRBV13 and TRBJ2-1 provide the parts outside the CDR3, is AAGVIQSPRHLIKEKRETATLKCYPIPRHDTVYWYQQGPGQDPQFLISFYEKMQSDKGSIPDRFSAQQFSDYHSELNMSSLELGDSALYFCASSTRRGLAGPSSYNEQFFGPGTRLTVL.

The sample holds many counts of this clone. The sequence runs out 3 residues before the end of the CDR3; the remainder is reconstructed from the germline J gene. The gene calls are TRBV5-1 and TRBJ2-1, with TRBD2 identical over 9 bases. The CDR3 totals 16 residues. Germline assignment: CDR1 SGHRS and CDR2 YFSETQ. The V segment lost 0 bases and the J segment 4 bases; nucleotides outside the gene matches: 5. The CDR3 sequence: CASSLVGGRGYNEQFF. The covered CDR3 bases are TGCGCCAGCAGCTTGGTTGGCGGGAGGGGGTACAATGAG.